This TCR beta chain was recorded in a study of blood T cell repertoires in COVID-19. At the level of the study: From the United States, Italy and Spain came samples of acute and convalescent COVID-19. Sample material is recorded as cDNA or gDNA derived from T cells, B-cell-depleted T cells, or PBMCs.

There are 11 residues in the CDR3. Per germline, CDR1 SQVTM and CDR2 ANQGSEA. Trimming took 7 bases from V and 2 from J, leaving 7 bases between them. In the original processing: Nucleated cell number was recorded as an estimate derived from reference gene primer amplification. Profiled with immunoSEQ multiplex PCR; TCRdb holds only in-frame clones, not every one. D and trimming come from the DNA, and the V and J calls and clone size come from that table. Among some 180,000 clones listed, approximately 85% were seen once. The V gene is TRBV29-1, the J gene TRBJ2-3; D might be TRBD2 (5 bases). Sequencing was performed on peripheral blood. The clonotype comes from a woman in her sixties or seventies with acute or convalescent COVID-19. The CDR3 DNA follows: TGCAGCGCCGACTACACAGATACGCAGTATTTT. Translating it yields CSADYTDTQYF.